The rows below give T cell receptor beta chains drawn from one sample of a study of cytomegalovirus exposure and HLA in healthy donors. Data came from immunoSEQ multiplex PCR; TCRdb stores just in-frame clones and leaves some out. The repertoire consists of about 100,000 clones, with less than 85% occurring once and the leading ten covering around 20%. Sequenced: PBMCs. The receptors were sampled from a woman aged 55-69 years in good health and CMV-seropositive. CDR3s leave out the opening cysteine and the closing phenylalanine or tryptophan. D genes are given only for firm matches. Clone size is not always given. Where it is, it says once, few, many or a class for expanded clones.

D gene,clone size,V gene,CDR3 protein
.,.,TRBV7-9,ASSLTSYEAF
TRBD2,.,TRBV4-1,ASSHRAGDDEQF
TRBD2,.,TRBV30,AWRKGGPRGTDTQY
.,.,TRBV28,ASRISGELF
TRBD1,.,TRBV2,ASRGTGDQPQH
TRBD1,.,TRBV10-1,ASSGTGQAF
TRBD2,.,TRBV4-2,ASSPSPHSGRGTGELF
TRBD2,.,TRBV5-4,ASSLGASGMNTGELF
TRBD1,.,TRBV10-3,ATSDRVTDTQY
TRBD1,once,TRBV28,ASSLTGGGYQPQH
.,once,TRBV19,ASSIRSLEVNEQF
TRBD2,.,TRBV7-9,ASSRTSASTDTQY
TRBD1,.,TRBV6-5,ASGWQGGAGGYT
.,.,TRBV2,ASSEEVGGNYGYT
.,.,TRBV9,ASSPRAGTNNEQF
TRBD1,few,TRBV9,ASSVGGTGGEAF
.,.,TRBV9,ASSVGHPGSGANVLT